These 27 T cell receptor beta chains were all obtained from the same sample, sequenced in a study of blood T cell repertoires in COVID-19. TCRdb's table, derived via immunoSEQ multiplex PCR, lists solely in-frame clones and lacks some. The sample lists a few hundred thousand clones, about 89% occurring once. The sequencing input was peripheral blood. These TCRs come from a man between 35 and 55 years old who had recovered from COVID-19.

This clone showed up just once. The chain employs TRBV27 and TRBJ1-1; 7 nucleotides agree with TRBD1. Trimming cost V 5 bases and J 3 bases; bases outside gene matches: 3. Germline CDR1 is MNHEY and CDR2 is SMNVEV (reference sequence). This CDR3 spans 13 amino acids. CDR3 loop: CASSQQGYTEAFF. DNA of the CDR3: TGTGCCAGCAGTCAACAGGGGTACACTGAAGCTTTCTTT.

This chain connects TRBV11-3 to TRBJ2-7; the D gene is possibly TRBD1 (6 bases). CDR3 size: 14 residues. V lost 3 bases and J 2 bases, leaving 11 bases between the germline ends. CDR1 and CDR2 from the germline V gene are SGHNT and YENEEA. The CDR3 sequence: CASSLFTGPYEQYF. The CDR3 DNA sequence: TGTGCCAGCAGCTTGTTTACAGGGCCCTACGAGCAGTACTTC.

The chain's CDR3 is CASSEAGGPGELFF. The CDR3 region has the DNA TGCGCCAGCAGTGAGGCAGGGGGCCCCGGGGAGCTGTTTTTT. The J gene is TRBJ2-2, the V gene TRBV10-2; 8 bases fit TRBD1. The CDR3 loop spans 14 amino acids. Germline V gene lookup returns CDR1 WSHSY and CDR2 SAAADI. The ends lost 2 bases at V and 6 bases at J; junction bases unmatched: 2.

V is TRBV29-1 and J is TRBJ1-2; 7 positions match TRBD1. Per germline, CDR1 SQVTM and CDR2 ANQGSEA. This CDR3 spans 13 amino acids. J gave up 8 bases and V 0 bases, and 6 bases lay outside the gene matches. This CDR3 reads CSVEDLQGYGYTF. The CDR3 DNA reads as TGCAGCGTTGAAGACCTACAGGGGTACGGCTACACCTTC. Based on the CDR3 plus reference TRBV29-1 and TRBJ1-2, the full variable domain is SAVISQKPSRDICQRGTSLTIQCQVDSQVTMMFWYRQQPGQSLTLIATANQGSEATYESGFVIDKFPISRPNLTFSTLTVSNMSPEDSSIYLCSVEDLQGYGYTFGSGTRLTVV.

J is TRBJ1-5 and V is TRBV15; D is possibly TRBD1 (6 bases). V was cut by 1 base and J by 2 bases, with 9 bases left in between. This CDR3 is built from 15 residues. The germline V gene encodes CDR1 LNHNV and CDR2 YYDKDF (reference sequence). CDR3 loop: CATSRVGGGNQPQHF. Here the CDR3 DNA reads TGTGCCACCAGCAGAGTTGGGGGCGGCAATCAGCCCCAGCATTTT. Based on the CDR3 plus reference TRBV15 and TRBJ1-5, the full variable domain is DAMVIQNPRYQVTQFGKPVTLSCSQTLNHNVMYWYQQKSSQAPKLLFHYYDKDFNNEADTPDNFQSRRPNTSFCFLDIRSPGLGDTAMYLCATSRVGGGNQPQHFGDGTRLSIL.

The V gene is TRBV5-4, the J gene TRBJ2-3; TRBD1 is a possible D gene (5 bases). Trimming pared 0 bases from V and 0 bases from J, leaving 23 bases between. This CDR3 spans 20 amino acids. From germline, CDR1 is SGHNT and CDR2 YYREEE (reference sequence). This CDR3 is CASSLGPLGANSLSTDTQYF. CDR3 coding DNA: TGTGCCAGCAGCTTGGGCCCTTTAGGGGCAAATAGTTTGAGCACAGATACGCAGTATTTT.

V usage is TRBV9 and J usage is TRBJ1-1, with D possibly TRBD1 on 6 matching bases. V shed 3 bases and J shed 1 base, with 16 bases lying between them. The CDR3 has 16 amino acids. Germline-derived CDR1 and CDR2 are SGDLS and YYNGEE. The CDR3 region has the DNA TGTGCCAGCAGCGAGAGGGGGTTAAAGGGGAACACTGAAGCTTTCTTT. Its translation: CASSERGLKGNTEAFF.

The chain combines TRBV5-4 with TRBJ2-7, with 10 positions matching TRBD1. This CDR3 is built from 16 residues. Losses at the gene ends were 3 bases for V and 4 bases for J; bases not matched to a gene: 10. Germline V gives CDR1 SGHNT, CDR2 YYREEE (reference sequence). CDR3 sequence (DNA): TGTGCCAGCAGCTCGGGACAGGGGTTCGGAGTATACGAGCAGTACTTC. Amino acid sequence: CASSSGQGFGVYEQYF. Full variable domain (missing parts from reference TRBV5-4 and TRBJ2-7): ETGVTQSPTHLIKTRGQQVTLRCSSQSGHNTVSWYQQALGQGPQFIFQYYREEENGRGNFPPRFSGLQFPNYSSELNVNALELDDSALYLCASSSGQGFGVYEQYFGPGTRLTVT.

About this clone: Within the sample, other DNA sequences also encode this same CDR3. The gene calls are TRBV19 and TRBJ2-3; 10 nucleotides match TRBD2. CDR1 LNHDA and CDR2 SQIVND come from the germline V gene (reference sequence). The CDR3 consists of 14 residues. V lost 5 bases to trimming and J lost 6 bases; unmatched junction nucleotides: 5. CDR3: CASSGAGGLDTQYF. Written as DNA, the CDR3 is TGTGCCAGTAGTGGAGCGGGAGGGTTGGATACGCAGTATTTT. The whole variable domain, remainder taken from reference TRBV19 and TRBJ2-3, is DGGITQSPKYLFRKEGQNVTLSCEQNLNHDAMYWYRQDPGQGLRLIYYSQIVNDFQKGDIAEGYSVSREKKESFPLTVTSAQKNPTAFYLCASSGAGGLDTQYFGPGTRLTVL.

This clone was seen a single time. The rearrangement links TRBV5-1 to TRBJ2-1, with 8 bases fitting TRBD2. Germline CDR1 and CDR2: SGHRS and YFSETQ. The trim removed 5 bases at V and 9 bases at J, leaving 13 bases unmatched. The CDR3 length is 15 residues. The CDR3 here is CASSPASGGLTEQFF. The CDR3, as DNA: TGCGCCAGCAGTCCTGCATCGGGAGGGCTGACTGAGCAGTTCTTC.

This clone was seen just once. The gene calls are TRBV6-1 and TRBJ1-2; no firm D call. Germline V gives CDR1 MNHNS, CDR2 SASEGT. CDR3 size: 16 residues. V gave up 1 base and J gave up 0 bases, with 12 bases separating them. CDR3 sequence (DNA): TGTGCCAGCAGTGAAGAAGAGATTCGAGCTAACTATGGCTACACCTTC. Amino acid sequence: CASSEEEIRANYGYTF.

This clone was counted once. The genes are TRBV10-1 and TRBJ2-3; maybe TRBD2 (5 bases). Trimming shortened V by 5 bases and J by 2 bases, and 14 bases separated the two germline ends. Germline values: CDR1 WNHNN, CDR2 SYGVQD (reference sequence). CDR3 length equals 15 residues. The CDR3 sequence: CASSTREGLTDTQYF. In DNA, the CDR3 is TGCGCCAGCAGTACTAGAGAGGGCCTCACAGATACGCAGTATTTT.

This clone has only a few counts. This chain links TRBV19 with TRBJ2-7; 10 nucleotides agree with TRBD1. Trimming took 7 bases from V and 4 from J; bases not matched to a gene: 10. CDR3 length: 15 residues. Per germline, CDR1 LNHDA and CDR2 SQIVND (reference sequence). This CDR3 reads CASKLIGTGVYEQYF. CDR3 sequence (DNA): TGTGCCAGTAAGCTCATTGGGACAGGGGTGTACGAGCAGTACTTC.

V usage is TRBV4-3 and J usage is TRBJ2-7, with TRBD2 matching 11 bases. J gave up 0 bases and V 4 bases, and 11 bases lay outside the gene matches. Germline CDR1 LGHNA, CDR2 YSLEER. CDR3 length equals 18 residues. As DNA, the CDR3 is TGCGCCAGCAGCCCTTTACCGGGACTAGCGGATTCCTCCTACGAGCAGTACTTC. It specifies CASSPLPGLADSSYEQYF.

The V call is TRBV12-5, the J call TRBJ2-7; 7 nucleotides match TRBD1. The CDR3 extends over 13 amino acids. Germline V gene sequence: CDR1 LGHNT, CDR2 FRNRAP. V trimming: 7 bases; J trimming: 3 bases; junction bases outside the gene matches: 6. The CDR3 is CASATGQVYEQYF. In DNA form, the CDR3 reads TGTGCTAGTGCCACCGGACAGGTCTACGAGCAGTACTTC.

CDR3 loop: CASKGPGGATYEQYF. For the CDR3, the DNA is TGTGCCAGCAAGGGTCCAGGCGGGGCTACCTACGAGCAGTACTTC. This sequence joins TRBV2 and TRBJ2-7; tentative D call: TRBD2 (6 bases). The germline V gene encodes CDR1 SNHLY and CDR2 FYNNEI. Trimming cost V 7 bases and J 2 bases, with 18 bases left between them. CDR3 length: 15 amino acids.

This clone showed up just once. DNA for the CDR3: TGTGCCATCACAGGGGGCCCCTACAATGAGCAGTTCTTC. Its protein product is CAITGGPYNEQFF. V and J are TRBV12-3 or TRBV12-4 and TRBJ2-1; 9 nucleotides agree with TRBD1. CDR3 size: 13 residues. J lost 2 bases, V lost 10 bases, and 3 bases had no gene match.

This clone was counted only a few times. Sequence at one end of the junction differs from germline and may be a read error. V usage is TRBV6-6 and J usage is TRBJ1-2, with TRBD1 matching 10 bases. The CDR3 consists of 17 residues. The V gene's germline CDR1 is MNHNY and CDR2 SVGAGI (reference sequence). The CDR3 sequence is CASSPWRDRGLNDGYTF. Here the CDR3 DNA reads TGTGCCAGCAGTCCTTGGAGAGACAGGGGGCTTAACGATGGCTACACCTTC.

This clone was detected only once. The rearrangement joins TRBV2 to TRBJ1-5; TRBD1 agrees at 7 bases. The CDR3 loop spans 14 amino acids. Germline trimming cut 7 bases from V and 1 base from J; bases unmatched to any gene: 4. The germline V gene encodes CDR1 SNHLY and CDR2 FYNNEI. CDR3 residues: CASTQGLSNQPQHF. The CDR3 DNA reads TGTGCCAGCACACAGGGGTTAAGCAATCAGCCCCAGCATTTT.

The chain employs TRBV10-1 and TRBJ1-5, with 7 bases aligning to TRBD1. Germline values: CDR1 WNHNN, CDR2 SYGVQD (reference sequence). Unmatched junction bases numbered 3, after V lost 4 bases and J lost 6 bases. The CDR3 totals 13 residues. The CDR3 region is CASSAAGGQPQHF. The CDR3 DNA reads TGCGCCAGCAGTGCGGCAGGGGGTCAGCCCCAGCATTTT.

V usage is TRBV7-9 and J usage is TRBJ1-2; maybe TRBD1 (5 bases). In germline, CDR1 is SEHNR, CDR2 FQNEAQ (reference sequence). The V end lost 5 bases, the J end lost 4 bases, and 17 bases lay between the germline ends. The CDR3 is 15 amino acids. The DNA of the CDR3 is TGTGCCAGCAGCCCCACGGCAGGGTCTAGCTATGGCTACACCTTC. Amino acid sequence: CASSPTAGSSYGYTF.

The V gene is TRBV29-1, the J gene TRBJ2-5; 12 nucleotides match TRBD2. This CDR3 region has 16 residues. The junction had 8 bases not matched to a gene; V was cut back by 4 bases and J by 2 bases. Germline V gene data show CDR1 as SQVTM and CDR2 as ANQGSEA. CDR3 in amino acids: CSVAITSGGHQETQYF. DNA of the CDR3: TGCAGCGTTGCCATCACTAGCGGGGGGCATCAAGAGACCCAGTACTTC.

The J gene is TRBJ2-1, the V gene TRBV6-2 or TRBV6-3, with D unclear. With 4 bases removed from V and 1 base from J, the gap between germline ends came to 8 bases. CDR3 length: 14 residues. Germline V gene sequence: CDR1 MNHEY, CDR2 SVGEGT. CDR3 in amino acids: CASSSQPSYNEQFF. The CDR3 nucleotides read TGTGCCAGCAGTTCACAGCCTTCCTACAATGAGCAGTTCTTC.

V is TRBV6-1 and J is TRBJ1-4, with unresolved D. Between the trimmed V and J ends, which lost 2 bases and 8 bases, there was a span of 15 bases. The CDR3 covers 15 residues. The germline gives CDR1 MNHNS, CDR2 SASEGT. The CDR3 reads CASSESVEGGEKLFF. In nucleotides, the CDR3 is TGTGCCAGCAGTGAATCAGTGGAGGGTGGGGAAAAACTGTTTTTT.

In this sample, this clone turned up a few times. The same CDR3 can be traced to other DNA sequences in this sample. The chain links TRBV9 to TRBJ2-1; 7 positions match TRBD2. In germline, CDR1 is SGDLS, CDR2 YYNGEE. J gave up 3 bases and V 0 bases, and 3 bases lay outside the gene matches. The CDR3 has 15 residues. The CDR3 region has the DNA TGTGCCAGCAGCGTAGACAGCGGGGTCTACAATGAGCAGTTCTTC. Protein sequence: CASSVDSGVYNEQFF.

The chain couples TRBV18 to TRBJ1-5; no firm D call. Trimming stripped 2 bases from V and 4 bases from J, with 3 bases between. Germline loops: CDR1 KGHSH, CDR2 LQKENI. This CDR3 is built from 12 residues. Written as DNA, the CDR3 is TGTGCCAGCTCACCAGAGAATCAGCCCCAGCATTTT. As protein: CASSPENQPQHF.

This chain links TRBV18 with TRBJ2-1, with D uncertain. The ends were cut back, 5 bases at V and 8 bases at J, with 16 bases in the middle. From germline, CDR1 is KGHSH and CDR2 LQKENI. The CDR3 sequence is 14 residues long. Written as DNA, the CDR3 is TGTGCCAGCTCAAGTAGAGCAGCTGAGGATGAGCAGTTCTTC. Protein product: CASSSRAAEDEQFF.